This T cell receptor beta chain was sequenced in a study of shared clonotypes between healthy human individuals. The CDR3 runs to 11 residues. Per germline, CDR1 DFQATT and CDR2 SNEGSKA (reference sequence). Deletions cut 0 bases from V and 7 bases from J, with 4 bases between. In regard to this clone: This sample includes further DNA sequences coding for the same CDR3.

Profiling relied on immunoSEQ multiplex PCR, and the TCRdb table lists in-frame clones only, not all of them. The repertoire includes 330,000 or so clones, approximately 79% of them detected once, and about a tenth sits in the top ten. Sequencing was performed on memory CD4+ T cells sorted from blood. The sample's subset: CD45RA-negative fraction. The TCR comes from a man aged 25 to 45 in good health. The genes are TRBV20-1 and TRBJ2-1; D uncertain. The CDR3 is CSARDLNEQFF. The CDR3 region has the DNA TGCAGTGCTAGAGATCTTAATGAGCAGTTCTTC.